The 2 T cell receptor beta chains reported below all come from one sample, sequenced in a study of CD8 T cells in ankylosing spondylitis. TCRdb re-called the 5' RACE reads with MiXCR, one entry per CDR3 protein. This table has 130,000 or so distinct CDR3 sequences, roughly 6.6% appearing once. Sequences were obtained from blood, either unsorted or a sorted T cell fraction (not recorded which). Every receptor here comes from a male donor with ankylosing spondylitis or in good health (not recorded which).

There are many counts of this clonotype. This sequence joins TRBV5-1 and TRBJ1-5; D gene unclear. This CDR3 contains 14 residues. V dropped 0 bases and J dropped 1 base, with 5 bases sitting between them. Germline CDR1 SGHRS, CDR2 YFSETQ. The CDR3 DNA is TGCGCCAGCAGCTTGGGTCCGAGCAATCAGCCCCAGCATTTT. This encodes CASSLGPSNQPQHF.

This clonotype was detected many times. CDR3 in amino acids: CASSDYEQYF. CDR3 bases: TGTGCCAGCAGTGACTACGAGCAGTACTTC. The chain carries TRBV2 and TRBJ2-7; D is ambiguous. V was clipped by 3 bases and J by 3 bases, with 0 bases between them. CDR1 and CDR2 from the germline V gene are SNHLY and FYNNEI. The CDR3 has 10 residues. The variable domain in full, completed from reference TRBV2 and TRBJ2-7, reads EPEVTQTPSHQVTQMGQEVILRCVPISNHLYFYWYRQILGQKVEFLVSFYNNEISEKSEIFDDQFSVERPDGSNFTLKIRSTKLEDSAMYFCASSDYEQYFGPGTRLTVT.